This T cell receptor beta chain was obtained from a study of identical twins. TCRdb redid the calling of the 5' RACE reads with MiXCR, one entry per CDR3 protein. Altogether around 340,000 distinct CDR3 sequences are present, around an eighth being singletons, with the ten largest covering roughly 7.8%. This CDR3 contains 17 residues. Germline V gene lookup returns CDR1 SGDLS and CDR2 YYNGEE. Trimming pared 0 bases from V and 4 bases from J, leaving 18 bases between. The same specimen was also included in a second study, on yellow fever vaccine responses in identical twins.

The sample comprised CD8+ T cells sorted from blood. This TCR was sampled from a woman aged 18-29 years in good health. The chain links TRBV9 to TRBJ2-3, with TRBD1 as a possible D gene (5 bases). The CDR3 here is CASSVGSDTGRSDTQYF. DNA for the CDR3: TGTGCCAGCAGCGTAGGGTCGGACACCGGGCGTTCAGATACGCAGTATTTT.